The TCR beta chain described here comes from a study of T cell repertoires in cytomegalovirus infection. About the study: Public TCR beta signatures indicated both CMV infection and matching HLA type.

One entry per CDR3 protein results from TCRdb running MiXCR on the reads. Found here are about 530,000 distinct CDR3 sequences, 26% of them singletons; the top ten hold less than 15%. CDR3 size: 20 residues. Germline-derived CDR1 and CDR2 are LGHNT and FRNRAP. With V trimmed by 7 bases and J by 0 bases, 19 bases remained unmatched. Regarding this clonotype: Antigen: not known.

General study results and limits: Carriage of CMV together with the relevant HLA was identifiable through cumulative public TCR beta family frequency. HLA-C-restricted CMV-specific TCR beta clonotypes were dominant in the ex vivo response.

This TCR derives from a human donor in good health (CMV status not recorded). Some clones in this sample may be carry-over from other donors' samples. Sequencing used PBMCs. The chain links TRBV12-5 to TRBJ2-3, with TRBD2 matching over 10 bases. CDR3 bases: TGTGCTAGTGACAGCCCCAGCCAATTAAAACTAGCGGGAAGCACAGATACGCAGTATTTT. Its protein product is CASDSPSQLKLAGSTDTQYF.